A single sample gave rise to the 16 T cell receptor beta chains below, sequenced in a study of shared clonotypes between healthy human individuals. Produced via immunoSEQ multiplex PCR; TCRdb's table is partial and in-frame only. Among over a million clones listed, roughly 96% were seen once. The sample taken for sequencing was naive CD4+ T cells sorted from blood. The subset here: CD45RA+ positively selected. Receptors were obtained from a man aged 25-45 years in good health.

The chain recombines TRBV9 with TRBJ2-7, with D uncertain. Trimming took off 0 bases at V and 0 bases at J, with 7 bases between the two ends. The CDR3 runs 14 residues. CDR1 and CDR2 (germline): SGDLS, YYNGEE. CDR3 region: CASSVGVYSYEQYF. In DNA, the CDR3 is TGTGCCAGCAGCGTAGGCGTCTACTCCTACGAGCAGTACTTC.

A word on this clone: Other DNA variants within this sample encode the same CDR3. The chain uses TRBV5-6 and TRBJ2-3; D uncertain. CDR1 SGHDT and CDR2 YYEEEE come from the germline V gene. Trimming pared 4 bases from V and 1 base from J, leaving 7 bases between. The CDR3 is 13 residues long. CDR3 residues: CASSLSGTDTQYF. CDR3 DNA: TGTGCCAGCAGCCTGAGTGGCACAGATACGCAGTATTTT.

This clone appeared once. The chain combines TRBV13 with TRBJ2-1; 8 nucleotides align to TRBD2. Germline V gives CDR1 PRHDT, CDR2 FYEKMQ (reference sequence). V lost 6 bases to trimming and J lost 4 bases; unmatched junction nucleotides: 11. The CDR3 runs 16 residues. The CDR3 DNA reads TGTGCCAGCAGGACCCGAGCGGGAGCGCGATACAATGAGCAGTTCTTC. Protein product: CASRTRAGARYNEQFF.

This chain connects TRBV18 to TRBJ2-7, with D unresolved. Germline CDR1 KGHSH, CDR2 LQKENI. The CDR3 runs 13 residues. The V gene lost 5 bases and the J gene lost 7 bases, with 15 bases spanning the gap. The CDR3 coding sequence is TGTGCCAGCTCAGGTAGCAGGCCCAATGAGCAGTACTTC. Translated: CASSGSRPNEQYF.

The genes are TRBV7-9 and TRBJ2-2, with unresolved D. CDR3 length equals 14 residues. Germline V lookup: CDR1 SEHNR, CDR2 FQNEAQ (reference sequence). Trimming removed 3 bases from V and 5 bases from J, with 10 bases in between. In nucleotides, the CDR3 is TGTGCCAGCAGCTTCCCTCTATGGACCGGGGAGCTGTTTTTT. Residues: CASSFPLWTGELFF.

In its sample, this clone was seen once. The chain has TRBV11-2 and TRBJ2-1; the match to TRBD1 covers 9 bases. J lost 12 bases, V lost 5 bases, and 11 bases had no gene match. The CDR3 contains 14 residues. Germline V gives CDR1 SGHAT, CDR2 FQNNGV. The chain's CDR3 is CASSRQTGGAPQFF. The CDR3 region has the DNA TGTGCCAGCAGCCGTCAAACAGGGGGCGCCCCGCAGTTCTTC.

The chain has TRBV18 and TRBJ2-1; 16 bases agree with TRBD2. Per germline, CDR1 KGHSH and CDR2 LQKENI. This CDR3 has 19 amino acids. The trim removed 2 bases at V and 1 base at J, leaving 5 bases unmatched. DNA of the CDR3: TGTGCCAGCTCACCAGAGAAGGGACTAGCGGGAGGGTCCTACAATGAGCAGTTCTTC. Protein sequence: CASSPEKGLAGGSYNEQFF. Full variable domain (missing parts from reference TRBV18 and TRBJ2-1): NAGVMQNPRHLVRRRGQEARLRCSPMKGHSHVYWYRQLPEEGLKFMVYLQKENIIDESGMPKERFSAEFPKEGPSILRIQQVVRGDSAAYFCASSPEKGLAGGSYNEQFFGPGTRLTVL.

The genes are TRBV7-8 and TRBJ2-7; the D gene is possibly TRBD1 (6 bases). V was clipped by 6 bases and J by 7 bases, with 19 bases between them. The CDR3 spans 14 residues. The germline gives CDR1 SGHVS, CDR2 FQNEAQ. The CDR3 nucleotides read TGTGCCAGCAGGGCGCAGGGGCCCACTATGGAGCAGTACTTC. It specifies CASRAQGPTMEQYF.

In this sample, this clone turned up a few times. CDR3 region: CASSHEQYF. DNA of the CDR3: TGTGCCAGCAGTCACGAGCAGTACTTC. This chain joins TRBV21-1 and TRBJ2-7. TRBV21-1 is designated a pseudogene. The CDR3 extends over 9 amino acids.

Regarding this clone: Other DNA sequences of this sample code for an identical CDR3. The V gene is TRBV5-1, the J gene TRBJ2-7; TRBD2 matches at 13 bases. The CDR3 is 15 amino acids. The J segment lost 1 base and the V segment lost 4 bases, leaving 2 bases of the junction unmatched. Germline CDR1 reads SGHRS; CDR2 reads YFSETQ. The CDR3 DNA is TGCGCCAGCAGCCCACTAGCGGGAGGGTCCTACGAGCAGTACTTC. It specifies CASSPLAGGSYEQYF.

V gene TRBV5-4 combines with J gene TRBJ2-2, with D possibly called TRBD1 or TRBD2 (6 bases each). CDR3 length: 15 amino acids. Germline V CDR1 and CDR2: SGHNT, YYREEE (reference sequence). The V end lost 2 bases, the J end lost 7 bases, and 15 bases lay between the germline ends. The CDR3, as DNA: TGTGCCAGCAGCTTAGTCACGGGGGCGGACGGGGAGCTGTTTTTT. Its translation: CASSLVTGADGELFF.

The V and J genes are TRBV11-2 and TRBJ2-5; D may be TRBD1 or TRBD2 (5 bases each). V lost 1 base and J lost 5, with 17 bases in between. This CDR3 region has 16 residues. Germline-derived CDR1 and CDR2 are SGHAT and FQNNGV. This CDR3 reads CASSLAGRSGTETQYF. The CDR3 coding sequence is TGTGCCAGCAGCTTAGCAGGGCGGTCTGGGACGGAGACCCAGTACTTC.

The chain is built from TRBV30 and TRBJ1-5; TRBD1 aligns across 8 bases. V lost 1 base to trimming and J lost 7 bases; unmatched junction nucleotides: 9. Germline assignment: CDR1 GTSNPN and CDR2 SVGIG (reference sequence). CDR3 size: 15 residues. The CDR3 loop reads CAWSGGQGPFQPQHF. The CDR3 coding sequence is TGTGCCTGGAGTGGAGGACAGGGACCCTTCCAGCCCCAGCATTTT.

The chain couples TRBV7-2 to TRBJ2-7, with D perhaps TRBD2 (5 bases). Between the trimmed V and J ends, which lost 0 bases and 3 bases, there was a span of 15 bases. CDR1 is SGHTA and CDR2 is FQGNSA in the germline V gene. The CDR3 runs to 16 residues. DNA for the CDR3: TGTGCCAGCAGCTTAGCGGAAACTAGACTTTACTACGAGCAGTACTTC. Translation gives CASSLAETRLYYEQYF.

A single count supports this clone. The chain combines TRBV28 with TRBJ1-1, with D perhaps matching TRBD1 (6 bases). The CDR3 runs to 15 residues. Germline assignment: CDR1 MDHEN and CDR2 SYDVKM. Trimming pared 5 bases from V and 1 base from J, leaving 14 bases between. The CDR3 coding sequence is TGTGCCAGCAGTCGCCTCGGACAGTCGAACACTGAAGCTTTCTTT. The encoded protein is CASSRLGQSNTEAFF.

This clone has only one observation. The chain employs TRBV5-1 and TRBJ2-1, with no clear D. Trimming left V 0 bases short and J 2 bases short, with 12 bases between. The length of the CDR3 is 16 residues. Per germline, CDR1 SGHRS and CDR2 YFSETQ. The CDR3 region is CASSLGPTLPYNEQFF. CDR3 in DNA: TGCGCCAGCAGCTTGGGGCCGACACTTCCCTACAATGAGCAGTTCTTC.